This entry concerns a single T cell receptor (beta chain). The antigen is undetermined. The data originate from a study of beta chain features in type 1 diabetes. The CDR3 loop spans 13 amino acids. Trimming left V 0 bases short and J 6 bases short, with 9 bases between. CDR1 and CDR2 from the germline V gene are SGHRS and YFSETQ. Study-wide findings and caveats: Shorter TCRB CDR3s, moderately but significantly so, marked every one of the four CD4+ subsets in Type 1 diabetes patients.

Expressed TCRB transcripts were sequenced, since all the RNA that had been isolated was reverse transcribed. The protocol was immunoSEQ multiplex PCR, while the TCRdb copy is restricted to in-frame clones and leaves out a portion. There are 55,000 to 85,000 clones in the sample; about 50% occur only once, and around 0.72% lies in the top ten. The specimen was central memory CD4+ T cells from blood. This receptor was obtained from a man aged 25 to 40 with type 1 diabetes. The chain carries TRBV5-1 and TRBJ1-2, with TRBD1 as a possible D gene (6 bases). The CDR3 region is CASSLEQGNGYTF. The CDR3 nucleotides are TGCGCCAGCAGCTTGGAACAGGGAAATGGCTACACCTTC.